This is a list of T cell receptor beta chains from one sample in a study of cytomegalovirus exposure and HLA in healthy donors. The repertoire was sequenced with immunoSEQ multiplex PCR; TCRdb's copy has only in-frame clones and lacks some. The data show around 170,000 clones, around 83% seen once. The sequencing sample was made of PBMCs. These receptors came from a woman younger than 35 in good health and CMV-seronegative. Both conserved end residues are trimmed from each CDR3. Not every row has a clone size; where given, it reads once, few, many or a size class.

abundance | j_gene | v_gene | CDR3aa
- | TRBJ2-7 | TRBV9 | ASSVGASGKNEQY
- | TRBJ2-7 | TRBV30 | AWSAGLNYYEQY
- | TRBJ1-2 | TRBV5-4 | ASSLERGGYT
once | TRBJ2-7 | TRBV6-5 | ASSAQPYEQY
- | TRBJ1-2 | TRBV2 | ASSDERRGFYGYT
- | TRBJ2-2 | TRBV7-8 | ASSLGFREAGGFTGELF
- | TRBJ1-4 | TRBV5-1 | ASRSTSQINEKLF
- | TRBJ2-7 | TRBV28 | ASSFQGARSYEQY
- | TRBJ1-6 | TRBV6-4 | ASSERGGMVSPLH
- | TRBJ2-2 | TRBV6-5 | ASRLVQGATGELF
- | TRBJ1-1 | TRBV6-5 | ASSSLWNTEAF
- | TRBJ2-6 | TRBV7-8 | ASSFSPRGASGANVLT
- | TRBJ2-3 | TRBV7-2 | ASSLVSSGRRDTQY
- | TRBJ2-5 | TRBV15 | ATSSTGQETQY
- | - | TRBV5-1 | ASSLGLNYEQY
- | TRBJ2-7 | TRBV6-1 | ASRDPSPGAYEQY
- | TRBJ2-3 | TRBV7-9 | ASSATNRESGTDTQY
few | TRBJ1-1 | TRBV6-5 | ASSSRVPTEAF
- | TRBJ2-1 | TRBV7-8 | ASSAGTSEGQF
few | TRBJ1-1 | TRBV7-2 | ASSLGQGTNTEAF
- | TRBJ2-2 | TRBV19 | ASGTGRELF
- | TRBJ2-5 | TRBV18 | ASSLNWAQRDQETQY
- | TRBJ2-1 | TRBV28 | ASRPGLINEQF
- | TRBJ2-7 | TRBV9 | ASSIRQGPYEQY
- | TRBJ2-7 | TRBV29-1 | SVGLGAGALEQY
- | TRBJ1-6 | TRBV5-6 | ASSLNISNSPLH
few | TRBJ1-5 | TRBV5-1 | ASSYQAGSNQPQH
- | TRBJ2-1 | TRBV7-8 | ASSYGRPGLRGNEQF
- | TRBJ1-3 | TRBV18 | ASSPLDRARNTIY
- | TRBJ1-5 | TRBV2 | AGSLSGGSNQPQH